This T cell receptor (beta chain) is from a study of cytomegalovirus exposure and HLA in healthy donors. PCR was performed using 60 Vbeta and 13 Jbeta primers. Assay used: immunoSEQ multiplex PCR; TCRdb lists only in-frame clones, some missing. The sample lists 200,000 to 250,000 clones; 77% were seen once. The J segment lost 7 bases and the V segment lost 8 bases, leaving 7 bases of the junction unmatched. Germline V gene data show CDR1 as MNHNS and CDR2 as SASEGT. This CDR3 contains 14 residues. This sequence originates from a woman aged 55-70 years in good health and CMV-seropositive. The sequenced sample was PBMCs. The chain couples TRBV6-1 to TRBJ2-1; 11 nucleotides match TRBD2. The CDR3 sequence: CASLPSGGPNEQFF. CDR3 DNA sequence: TGTGCCAGCCTTCCTAGCGGGGGGCCTAATGAGCAGTTCTTC.